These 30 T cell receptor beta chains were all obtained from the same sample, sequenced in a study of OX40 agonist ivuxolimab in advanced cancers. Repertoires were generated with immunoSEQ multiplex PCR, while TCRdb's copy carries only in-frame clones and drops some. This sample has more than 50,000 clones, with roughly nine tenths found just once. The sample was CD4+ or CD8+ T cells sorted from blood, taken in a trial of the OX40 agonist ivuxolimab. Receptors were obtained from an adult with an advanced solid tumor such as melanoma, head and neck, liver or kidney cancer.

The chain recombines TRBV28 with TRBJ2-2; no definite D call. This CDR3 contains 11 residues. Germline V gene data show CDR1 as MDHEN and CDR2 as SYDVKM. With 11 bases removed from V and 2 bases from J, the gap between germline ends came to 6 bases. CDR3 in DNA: TGTGCCGCCACCAACACCGGGGAGCTGTTTTTT. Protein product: CAATNTGELFF.

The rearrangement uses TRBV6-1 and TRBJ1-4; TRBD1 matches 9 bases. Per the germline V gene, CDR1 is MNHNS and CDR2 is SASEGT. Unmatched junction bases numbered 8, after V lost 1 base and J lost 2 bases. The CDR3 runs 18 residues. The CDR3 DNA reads TGTGCCAGCAGTGAAGACAGGGACAGGGTTTTCACTAATGAAAAACTGTTTTTT. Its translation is CASSEDRDRVFTNEKLFF.

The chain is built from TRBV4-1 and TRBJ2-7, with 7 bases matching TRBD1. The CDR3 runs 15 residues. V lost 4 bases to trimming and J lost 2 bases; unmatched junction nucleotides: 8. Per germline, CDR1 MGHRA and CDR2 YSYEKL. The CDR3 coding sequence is TGCGCCAGCAGCCCAGAGGACAGGCCGACCTACGAGCAGTACTTC. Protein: CASSPEDRPTYEQYF.

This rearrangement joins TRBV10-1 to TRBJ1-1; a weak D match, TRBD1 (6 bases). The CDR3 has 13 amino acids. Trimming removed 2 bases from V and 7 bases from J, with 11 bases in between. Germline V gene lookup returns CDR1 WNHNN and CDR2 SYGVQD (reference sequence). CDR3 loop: CASSEGGHLEAFF. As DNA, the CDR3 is TGCGCCAGCAGTGAGGGGGGACACCTTGAAGCTTTCTTT.

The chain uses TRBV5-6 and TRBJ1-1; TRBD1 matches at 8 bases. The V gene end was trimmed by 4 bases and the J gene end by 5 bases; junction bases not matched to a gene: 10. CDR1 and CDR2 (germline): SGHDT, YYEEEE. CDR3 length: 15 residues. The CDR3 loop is CASSLLGQGGTEAFF. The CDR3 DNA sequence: TGTGCCAGCAGCCTACTCGGACAGGGTGGTACTGAAGCTTTCTTT. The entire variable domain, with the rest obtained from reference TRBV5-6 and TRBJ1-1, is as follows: DAGVTQSPTHLIKTRGQQVTLRCSPKSGHDTVSWYQQALGQGPQFIFQYYEEEERQRGNFPDRFSGHQFPNYSSELNVNALLLGDSALYLCASSLLGQGGTEAFFGQGTRLTVV.

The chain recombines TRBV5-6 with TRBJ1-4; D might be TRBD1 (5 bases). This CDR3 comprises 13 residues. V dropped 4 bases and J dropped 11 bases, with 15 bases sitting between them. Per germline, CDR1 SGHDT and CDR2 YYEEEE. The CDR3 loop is CASSHFGTLKLFF. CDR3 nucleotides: TGTGCCAGCAGCCATTTCGGGACCCTCAAACTGTTTTTT.

The CDR3 is CASSFPNGGGGSEAFF. CDR3 DNA sequence: TGTGCCAGCAGTTTCCCCAATGGGGGGGGAGGATCTGAAGCTTTCTTT. The chain uses TRBV28 and TRBJ1-1; perhaps TRBD1 as D (5 bases). The V end was cut by 3 bases, the J end by 6 bases, with 20 bases between. The germline V gene encodes CDR1 MDHEN and CDR2 SYDVKM. This CDR3 is built from 16 residues. Looking up the rest from reference TRBV28 and TRBJ1-1 gives the full variable domain: DVKVTQSSRYLVKRTGEKVFLECVQDMDHENMFWYRQDPGLGLRLIYFSYDVKMKEKGDIPEGYSVSREKKERFSLILESASTNQTSMYLCASSFPNGGGGSEAFFGQGTRLTVV.

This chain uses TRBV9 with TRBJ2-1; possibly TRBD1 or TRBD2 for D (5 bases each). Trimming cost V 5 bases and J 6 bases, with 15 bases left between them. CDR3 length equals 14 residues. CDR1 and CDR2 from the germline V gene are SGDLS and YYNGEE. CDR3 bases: TGTGCCAGCAGTGATTCCGGGACGATCAATGAGCAGTTCTTC. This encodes CASSDSGTINEQFF.

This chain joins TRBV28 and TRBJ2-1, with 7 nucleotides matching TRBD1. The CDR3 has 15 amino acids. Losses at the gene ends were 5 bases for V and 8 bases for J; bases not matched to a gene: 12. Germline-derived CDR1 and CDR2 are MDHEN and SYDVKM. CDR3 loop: CASSINRGIGDEQFF. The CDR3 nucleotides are TGTGCCAGCAGTATCAACAGGGGAATTGGCGATGAGCAGTTCTTC. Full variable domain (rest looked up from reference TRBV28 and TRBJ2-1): DVKVTQSSRYLVKRTGEKVFLECVQDMDHENMFWYRQDPGLGLRLIYFSYDVKMKEKGDIPEGYSVSREKKERFSLILESASTNQTSMYLCASSINRGIGDEQFFGPGTRLTVL.

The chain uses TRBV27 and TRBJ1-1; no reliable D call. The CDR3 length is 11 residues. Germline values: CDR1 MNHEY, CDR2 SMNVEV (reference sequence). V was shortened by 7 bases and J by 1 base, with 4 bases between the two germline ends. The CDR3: CASIRNTEAFF. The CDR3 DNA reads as TGTGCCAGCATCAGGAACACTGAAGCTTTCTTT.

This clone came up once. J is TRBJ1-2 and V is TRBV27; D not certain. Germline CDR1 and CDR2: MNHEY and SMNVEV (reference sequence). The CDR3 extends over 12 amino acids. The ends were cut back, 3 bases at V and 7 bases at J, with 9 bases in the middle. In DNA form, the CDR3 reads TGTGCCAGCAGTTTTAGGCAAGGTGGCTACACCTTC. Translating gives CASSFRQGGYTF.

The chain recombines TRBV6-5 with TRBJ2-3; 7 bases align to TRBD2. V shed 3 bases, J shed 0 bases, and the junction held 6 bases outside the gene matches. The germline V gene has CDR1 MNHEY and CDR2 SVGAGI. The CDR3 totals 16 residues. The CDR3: CASSYAPSGSTDTQYF. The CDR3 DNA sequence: TGTGCCAGCAGTTATGCCCCTAGCGGTAGCACAGATACGCAGTATTTT.

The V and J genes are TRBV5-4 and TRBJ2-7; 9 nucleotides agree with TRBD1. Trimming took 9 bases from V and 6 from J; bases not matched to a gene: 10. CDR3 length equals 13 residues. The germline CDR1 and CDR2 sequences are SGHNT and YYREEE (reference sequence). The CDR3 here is CATSRDRVTEQYF. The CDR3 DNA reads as TGTGCCACCTCTCGGGACAGGGTAACCGAGCAGTACTTC.

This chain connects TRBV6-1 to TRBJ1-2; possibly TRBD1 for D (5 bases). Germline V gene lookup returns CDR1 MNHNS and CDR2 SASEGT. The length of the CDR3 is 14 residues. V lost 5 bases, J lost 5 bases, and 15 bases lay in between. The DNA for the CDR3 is TGTGCCAGCAGTTATGGGGCAGGGCTGTATGGCTACACCTTC. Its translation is CASSYGAGLYGYTF.

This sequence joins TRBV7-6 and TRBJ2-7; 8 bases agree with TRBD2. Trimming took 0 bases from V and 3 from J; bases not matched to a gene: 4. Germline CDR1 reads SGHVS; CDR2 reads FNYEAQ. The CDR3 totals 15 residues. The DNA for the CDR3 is TGTGCCAGCAGCTTAGCCAGCGGGGGAGGCTACGAGCAGTACTTC. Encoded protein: CASSLASGGGYEQYF.

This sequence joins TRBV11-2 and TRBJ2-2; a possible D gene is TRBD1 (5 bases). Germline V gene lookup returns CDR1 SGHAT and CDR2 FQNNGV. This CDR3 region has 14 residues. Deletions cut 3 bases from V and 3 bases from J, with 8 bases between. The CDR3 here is CASSLGLDTGELFF. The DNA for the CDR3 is TGTGCCAGCAGCTTGGGGCTCGACACCGGGGAGCTGTTTTTT.

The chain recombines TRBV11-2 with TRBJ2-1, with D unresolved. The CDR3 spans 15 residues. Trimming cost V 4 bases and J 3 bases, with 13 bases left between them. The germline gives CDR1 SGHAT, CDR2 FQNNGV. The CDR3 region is CASSYVGYDYNEQFF. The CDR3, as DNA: TGTGCCAGCAGCTACGTGGGCTACGACTACAATGAGCAGTTCTTC.

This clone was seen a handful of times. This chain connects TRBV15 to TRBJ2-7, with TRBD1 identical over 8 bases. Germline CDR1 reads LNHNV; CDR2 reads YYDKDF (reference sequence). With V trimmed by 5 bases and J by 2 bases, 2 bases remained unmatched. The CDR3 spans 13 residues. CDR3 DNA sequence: TGTGCCACCAGCGACAGGGGTCCCTACGAGCAGTACTTC. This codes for CATSDRGPYEQYF.

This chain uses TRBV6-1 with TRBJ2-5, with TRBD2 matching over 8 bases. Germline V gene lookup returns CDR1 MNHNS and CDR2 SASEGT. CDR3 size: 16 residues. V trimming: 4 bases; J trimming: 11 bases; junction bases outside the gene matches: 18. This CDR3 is CASSGRIAGLSDEQYF. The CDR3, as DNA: TGTGCCAGCAGTGGCCGGATAGCGGGGTTAAGCGATGAGCAGTACTTC.

The CDR3 DNA reads TGTGCCAGCAGCTTAGGTCTTTCAGAAAAACTGTTTTTT. Encoded protein: CASSLGLSEKLFF. The gene calls are TRBV13 and TRBJ1-4; D remains unclear. Trimming cost V 0 bases and J 8 bases, with 7 bases left between them. Germline CDR1 is PRHDT and CDR2 is FYEKMQ (reference sequence). The CDR3 has 13 residues. Full variable domain (missing parts from reference TRBV13 and TRBJ1-4): AAGVIQSPRHLIKEKRETATLKCYPIPRHDTVYWYQQGPGQDPQFLISFYEKMQSDKGSIPDRFSAQQFSDYHSELNMSSLELGDSALYFCASSLGLSEKLFFGSGTQLSVL.

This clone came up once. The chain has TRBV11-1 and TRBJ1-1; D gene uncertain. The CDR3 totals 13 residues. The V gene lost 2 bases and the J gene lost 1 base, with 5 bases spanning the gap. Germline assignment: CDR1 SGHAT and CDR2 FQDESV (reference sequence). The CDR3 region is CASSLWGNTEAFF. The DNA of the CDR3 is TGTGCCAGCAGCTTATGGGGGAACACTGAAGCTTTCTTT.

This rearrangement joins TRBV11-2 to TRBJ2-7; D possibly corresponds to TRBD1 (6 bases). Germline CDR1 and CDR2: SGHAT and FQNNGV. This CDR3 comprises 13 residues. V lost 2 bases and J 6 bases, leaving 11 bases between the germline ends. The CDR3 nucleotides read TGTGCCAGCAGCTTAACAGGGTTTAGCGAGCAGTACTTC. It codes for CASSLTGFSEQYF.

The chain's CDR3 is CASSLLGYYGYTF. For the CDR3, the DNA is TGTGCCAGCAGCTTGTTGGGGTACTATGGCTACACCTTC. This chain links TRBV28 with TRBJ1-2; unclear D gene. Trimming took 6 bases from V and 3 from J, leaving 11 bases between them. The CDR3 spans 13 residues. Germline-derived CDR1 and CDR2 are MDHEN and SYDVKM.

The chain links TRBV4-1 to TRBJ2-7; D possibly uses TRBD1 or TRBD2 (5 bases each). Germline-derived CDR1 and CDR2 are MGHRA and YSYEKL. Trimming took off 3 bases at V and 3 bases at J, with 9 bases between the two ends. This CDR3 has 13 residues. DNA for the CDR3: TGCGCCAGCAGCCATGTGGGGGACTACGAGCAGTACTTC. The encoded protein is CASSHVGDYEQYF.

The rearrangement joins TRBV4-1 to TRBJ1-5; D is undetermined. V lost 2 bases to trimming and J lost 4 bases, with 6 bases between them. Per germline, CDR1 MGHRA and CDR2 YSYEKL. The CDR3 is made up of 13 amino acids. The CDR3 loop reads CASSQLDNQPQHF. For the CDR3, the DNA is TGCGCCAGCAGCCAACTCGATAATCAGCCCCAGCATTTT.

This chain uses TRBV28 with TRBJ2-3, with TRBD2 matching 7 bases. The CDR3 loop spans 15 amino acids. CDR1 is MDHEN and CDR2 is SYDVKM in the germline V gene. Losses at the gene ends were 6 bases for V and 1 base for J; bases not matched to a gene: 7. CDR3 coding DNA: TGTGCCAGCAGCCCAGCGGGGTTCCGCACAGATACGCAGTATTTT. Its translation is CASSPAGFRTDTQYF.

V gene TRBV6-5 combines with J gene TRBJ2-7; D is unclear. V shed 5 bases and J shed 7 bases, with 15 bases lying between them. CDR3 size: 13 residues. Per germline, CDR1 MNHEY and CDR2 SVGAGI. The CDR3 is CASSHDLAREQYF. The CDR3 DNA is TGTGCCAGCAGTCACGACTTGGCGCGGGAGCAGTACTTC.

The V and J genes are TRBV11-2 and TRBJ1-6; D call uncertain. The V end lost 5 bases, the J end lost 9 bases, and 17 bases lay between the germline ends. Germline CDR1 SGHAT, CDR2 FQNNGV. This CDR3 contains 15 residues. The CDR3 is CASSVTDLMGSPLHF. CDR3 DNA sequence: TGTGCCAGCAGCGTAACCGACCTCATGGGTTCACCCCTCCACTTT.

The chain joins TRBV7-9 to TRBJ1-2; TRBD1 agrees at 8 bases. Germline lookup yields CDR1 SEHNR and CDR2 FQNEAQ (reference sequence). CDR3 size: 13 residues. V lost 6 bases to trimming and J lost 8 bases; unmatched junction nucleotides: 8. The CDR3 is CASRSTGVWGYTF. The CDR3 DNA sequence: TGTGCCAGCAGATCGACAGGGGTTTGGGGCTACACCTTC.

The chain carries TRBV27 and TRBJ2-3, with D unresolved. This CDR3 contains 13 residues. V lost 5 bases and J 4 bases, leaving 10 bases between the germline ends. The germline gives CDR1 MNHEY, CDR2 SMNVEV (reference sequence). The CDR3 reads CASSLLRADTQYF. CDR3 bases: TGTGCCAGCAGTCTCCTACGTGCAGATACGCAGTATTTT.